The 17 T cell receptor beta chains below come from one sample, sequenced in a study of T-cell reconstitution after alpha-beta-depleted transplantation in children. This sample's TCRbeta library carried unique molecular identifier barcodes. TCRdb used MiXCR to reprocess the PCR reads, holding one entry per CDR3 protein. The sample contains roughly 300,000 distinct CDR3 sequences, about a tenth of which appear only once. The sample in question was PBMCs from the stem cell graft donor, obtained from the stem cell graft. These receptor sequences come from a human donor who donated a stem cell graft to a child with SCID.

This clonotype showed up just a few times. The J gene is TRBJ2-1, the V gene TRBV9, with 10 bases matching TRBD2. This CDR3 has 12 residues. With V trimmed by 4 bases and J by 12 bases, 4 bases remained unmatched. Germline CDR1 SGDLS, CDR2 YYNGEE. CDR3 sequence: CASSQVAGGQFF. The CDR3 region has the DNA TGTGCCAGCAGCCAAGTAGCGGGGGGGCAGTTCTTC.

Written as DNA, the CDR3 is TGTGCCAGCAGCGCGGACGTACAGGGGGCCTATGAGCAGTTCTTC. Its protein product is CASSADVQGAYEQFF. J is TRBJ2-1 and V is TRBV11-2, with TRBD1 matching 9 bases. Germline V gene data show CDR1 as SGHAT and CDR2 as FQNNGV. With 5 bases clipped from V and 8 bases from J, the junction kept 10 bases outside the gene matches. The CDR3 loop spans 15 amino acids.

Of note for this clonotype: One end of the junction varies from germline; a read error may be responsible. The V gene is TRBV27, the J gene TRBJ1-1; a possible D gene is TRBD1 (6 bases). CDR1 is MNHEY and CDR2 is SMNVEV in the germline V gene (reference sequence). The CDR3 is 15 residues long. The CDR3 coding sequence is TGTGCCAGCATTTTACTCGGGACATGGAACACTGAAGCTTTCTTT. This codes for CASILLGTWNTEAFF.

The genes are TRBV27 and TRBJ2-1; D unresolved. Trimming cost V 5 bases and J 2 bases, with 10 bases left between them. Per the germline V gene, CDR1 is MNHEY and CDR2 is SMNVEV (reference sequence). The CDR3 totals 14 residues. This CDR3 reads CASSIITPYNEQFF. The CDR3 coding sequence is TGTGCCAGCAGTATAATTACCCCCTACAATGAGCAGTTCTTC.

This chain links TRBV2 with TRBJ2-3; TRBD1 is a possible D gene (6 bases). The CDR3 runs 15 residues. Germline lookup yields CDR1 SNHLY and CDR2 FYNNEI. V lost 3 bases and J lost 0, with 10 bases in between. The CDR3 DNA sequence: TGTGCCAGCAGTGAGGACAGAGCTAGCACAGATACGCAGTATTTT. Its protein is CASSEDRASTDTQYF.

The CDR3 bases are TGTGCCAGCAGCTACCCGGGACTAGAAAAAGAGACCCAGTACTTC. Translation gives CASSYPGLEKETQYF. This sequence joins TRBV2 and TRBJ2-5; 8 bases fit TRBD2. J gave up 3 bases and V 6 bases, and 9 bases lay outside the gene matches. This CDR3 is built from 15 residues. Per germline, CDR1 SNHLY and CDR2 FYNNEI.

This clonotype has a handful of counts. The CDR3 loop is CAISGGEKLFF. The CDR3, as DNA: TGTGCCATCAGCGGAGGAGAAAAACTGTTTTTT. The chain links TRBV10-3 to TRBJ1-4; D gene ambiguous. Looked up from germline, CDR1 is ENHRY and CDR2 is SYGVKD. V lost 6 bases to trimming and J lost 8 bases, with 7 bases between them. CDR3 size: 11 residues.

The rearrangement links TRBV20-1 to TRBJ1-5, with D perhaps matching TRBD1 (5 bases). The CDR3 length is 15 residues. The V end lost 4 bases, the J end lost 0 bases, and 13 bases lay between the germline ends. Germline V lookup: CDR1 DFQATT, CDR2 SNEGSKA (reference sequence). CDR3 amino acids: CSANRQSHSNQPQHF. For the CDR3, the DNA is TGCAGTGCTAACCGACAGTCTCATAGCAATCAGCCCCAGCATTTT.

This clonotype occurred a few times. The chain couples TRBV6-6 to TRBJ2-1; D uncertain. CDR3 length: 12 residues. The germline gives CDR1 MNHNY, CDR2 SVGAGI (reference sequence). V lost 6 bases and J 6 bases, leaving 9 bases between the germline ends. CDR3 coding DNA: TGTGCCAGCAGCCCGGAGTCCAATGAGCAGTTCTTC. It encodes CASSPESNEQFF.

This clonotype has at least ten counts. This chain links TRBV29-1 with TRBJ1-2, with a possible D match to TRBD1 (5 bases). This CDR3 has 15 residues. Germline CDR1 and CDR2: SQVTM and ANQGSEA. V was pared by 6 bases and J by 6 bases, with 23 bases between. The CDR3 spells CSVDEPEGRRDGYTF. The CDR3 DNA follows: TGCAGCGTCGACGAACCTGAGGGACGCCGGGATGGCTACACCTTC.

CDR3 in DNA: TGTGCCAGCAGCTTTGGCGGGGGGCCTGGGAATGAGCAGTTCTTC. This encodes CASSFGGGPGNEQFF. The genes are TRBV5-5 and TRBJ2-1; TRBD2 agrees at 8 bases. Germline loops: CDR1 SGHKS, CDR2 YYEKEE (reference sequence). Losses at the gene ends were 2 bases for V and 7 bases for J; bases not matched to a gene: 8. This CDR3 comprises 15 residues. Full variable domain (rest looked up from reference TRBV5-5 and TRBJ2-1): DAGVTQSPTHLIKTRGQQVTLRCSPISGHKSVSWYQQVLGQGPQFIFQYYEKEERGRGNFPDRFSARQFPNYSSELNVNALLLGDSALYLCASSFGGGPGNEQFFGPGTRLTVL.

This clonotype has just a few counts. This chain joins TRBV20-1 and TRBJ2-7, with 12 positions matching TRBD1. V dropped 0 bases and J dropped 8; count of bases not matched to a gene: 8. The CDR3 runs to 15 residues. Germline V CDR1 and CDR2: DFQATT, SNEGSKA (reference sequence). This CDR3 is CSARDPGTGGAKQYF. CDR3 coding DNA: TGCAGTGCTAGAGATCCCGGGACAGGGGGCGCGAAGCAGTACTTC.

A few counts support this clonotype. The CDR3 sequence is CASRSGGETQYF. The CDR3 bases are TGTGCCAGCAGGTCAGGGGGAGAGACCCAGTACTTC. The chain has TRBV28 and TRBJ2-5, with 7 positions matching TRBD1. CDR1 is MDHEN and CDR2 is SYDVKM in the germline V gene. The CDR3 runs to 12 residues. Trimming took 6 bases from V and 4 from J; bases not matched to a gene: 2.

The rearrangement uses TRBV19 and TRBJ1-2; D is unresolved. The CDR3 contains 13 residues. The germline gives CDR1 LNHDA, CDR2 SQIVND (reference sequence). V lost 5 bases, J lost 0 bases, and 7 bases lay in between. The CDR3 region has the DNA TGTGCCAGTAGTCCCAGTGCTAACTATGGCTACACCTTC. This sequence encodes CASSPSANYGYTF.

This clonotype was observed a few times. CDR3 sequence: CASSYKRGEHNEQFF. The CDR3 DNA sequence: TGTGCCAGCAGTTATAAGCGGGGGGAGCACAATGAGCAGTTCTTC. V usage is TRBV6-5 and J usage is TRBJ2-1; 9 bases align to TRBD2. This CDR3 comprises 15 residues. V lost 3 bases, J lost 5 bases, and 5 bases stayed unmatched. Germline V lookup: CDR1 MNHEY, CDR2 SVGAGI.

V and J are TRBV11-1 and TRBJ2-7; D ambiguous. V was shortened by 4 bases and J by 2 bases, with 27 bases between the two germline ends. CDR1 and CDR2 (germline): SGHAT, FQDESV (reference sequence). The CDR3 totals 19 residues. CDR3 region: CASSSSIVAASFSTYEQYF. The CDR3 DNA follows: TGTGCCAGCAGCTCTTCTATCGTAGCTGCCTCATTCTCGACCTACGAGCAGTACTTC.

This clonotype was picked up many times. This chain uses TRBV7-8 with TRBJ1-4, with D perhaps TRBD1 (5 bases). The CDR3 is made up of 16 amino acids. The germline CDR1 and CDR2 sequences are SGHVS and FQNEAQ. V dropped 2 bases and J dropped 5 bases, with 15 bases sitting between them. CDR3 coding DNA: TGTGCCAGCAGCTTAAGACAGAGGGAAGAGAATGAAAAACTGTTTTTT. It is translated as CASSLRQREENEKLFF.